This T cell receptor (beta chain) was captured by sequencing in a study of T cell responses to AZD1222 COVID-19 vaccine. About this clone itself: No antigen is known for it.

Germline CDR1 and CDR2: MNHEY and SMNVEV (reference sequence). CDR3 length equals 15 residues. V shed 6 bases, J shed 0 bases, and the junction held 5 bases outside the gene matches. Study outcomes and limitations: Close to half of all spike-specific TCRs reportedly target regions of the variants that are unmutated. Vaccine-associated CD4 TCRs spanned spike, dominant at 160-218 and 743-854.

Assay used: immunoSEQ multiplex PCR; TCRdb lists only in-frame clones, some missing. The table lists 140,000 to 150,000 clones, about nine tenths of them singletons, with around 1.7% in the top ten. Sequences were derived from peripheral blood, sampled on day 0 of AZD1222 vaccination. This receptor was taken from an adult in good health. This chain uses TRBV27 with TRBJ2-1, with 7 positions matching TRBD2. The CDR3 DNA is TGTGCCAGCAGATTTGGGGGGGGCTCCTACAATGAGCAGTTCTTC. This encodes CASRFGGGSYNEQFF.